The 25 T cell receptor beta chains below were found in one sample sequenced in a study of T and B cells in COVID-19 patients. From blood, roughly 250-500 ng of genomic DNA served as TRB template. TRB rearrangements were amplified by multiplex PCR with BIOMED2 TRB-A/B primers. TCRdb processed the multiplex PCR reads anew with MiXCR; each CDR3 protein has one entry. Among roughly 25,000 distinct CDR3 sequences listed, roughly 33% were seen once. The sequenced sample consisted of blood. These receptors were taken from a human donor who had recovered from COVID-19.

Sample share makes this clonotype medium-sized. This rearrangement joins TRBV29-1 to TRBJ2-2; unclear D gene. V lost 4 bases and J lost 3, with 9 bases in between. CDR1 SQVTM and CDR2 ANQGSEA come from the germline V gene. The CDR3 extends over 13 amino acids. The CDR3 DNA sequence: TGCAGCGTTGTGACATTGTACACCGGGGAGCTGTTTTTT. Translated: CSVVTLYTGELFF.

The V call is TRBV12-3 or TRBV12-4, the J call TRBJ2-5; 12 nucleotides line up with TRBD2. V shed 0 bases, J shed 3 bases, and the junction held 8 bases outside the gene matches. The CDR3 loop spans 18 amino acids. In nucleotides, the CDR3 is TGTGCCAGCAGTTTAGCGAAGGGACTAGCGGGCCTTAAAGAGACCCAGTACTTC. Protein: CASSLAKGLAGLKETQYF.

About this clonotype itself: Germline and junction disagree at one end, which may indicate a read error. The chain couples TRBV7-2 to TRBJ2-7; TRBD2 matches 12 bases. The germline V gene has CDR1 SGHTA and CDR2 FQGNSA. The CDR3 runs to 15 residues. Here the CDR3 DNA reads TGTGCCAGCAGCTTATGGACTAGCGGGGACTACAAGCAGTACTTC. Amino acid sequence: CASSLWTSGDYKQYF.

The chain joins TRBV6-1 to TRBJ1-2; 9 bases line up with TRBD1. Germline V lookup: CDR1 MNHNS, CDR2 SASEGT. Trimming took 7 bases from V and 1 from J; bases not matched to a gene: 10. This CDR3 spans 16 amino acids. The CDR3: CASTRTGAYGNYGYTF. The CDR3, as DNA: TGTGCCAGCACCCGGACAGGGGCCTACGGTAACTATGGCTACACCTTC.

This clonotype has a handful of counts. The V call is TRBV12-3 or TRBV12-4, the J call TRBJ2-2, with 11 bases lining up with TRBD1. This CDR3 comprises 16 residues. V shed 1 base, J shed 6 bases, and the junction held 4 bases outside the gene matches. Here the CDR3 DNA reads TGTGCCAGCAGTTTAGGGGACAGGGGGGTTCCCGGGGAGCTGTTTTTT. This encodes CASSLGDRGVPGELFF.

As for this clonotype: This may arise from a read error, as a much more abundant clone is one base away. J is TRBJ2-5 and V is TRBV18, with TRBD1 matching 9 bases. The germline CDR1 and CDR2 sequences are KGHSH and LQKENI. This CDR3 is built from 15 residues. CDR3 amino acids: CANSPWDREGETQYF. For the CDR3, the DNA is TGTGCCAACTCACCATGGGACAGGGAAGGAGAGACCCAGTACTTC.

As to this clonotype: The junction departs from the called germline gene at one end, perhaps through a read error. The genes are TRBV7-6 and TRBJ2-2; D could derive from TRBD1 or TRBD2 (7 bases each). CDR1 SGHVS and CDR2 FNYEAQ come from the germline V gene. The CDR3 extends over 14 amino acids. The DNA for the CDR3 is TGTGCCAGCAGCTTCCAGGGGGGGACCGAGGAGCTGTTTTTT. Encoded protein: CASSFQGGTEELFF.

This clonotype was seen repeatedly, ten times or more. This sequence joins TRBV27 and TRBJ2-7; D not certain. Looked up from germline, CDR1 is MNHEY and CDR2 is SMNVEV (reference sequence). The length of the CDR3 is 11 residues. V lost 2 bases and J lost 5, with 4 bases in between. The CDR3 loop reads CASSLADEQYF. CDR3 nucleotides: TGTGCCAGCAGTTTAGCGGACGAGCAGTACTTC.

The J gene is TRBJ2-2, the V gene TRBV7-6, with no clear D. Per germline, CDR1 SGHVS and CDR2 FNYEAQ. The CDR3 length is 13 residues. The V gene lost 5 bases and the J gene lost 0 bases, with 4 bases spanning the gap. The CDR3 nucleotides are TGTGCCAGCAGCCGATCGAACACCGGGGAGCTGTTTTTT. Translation: CASSRSNTGELFF.

This clonotype ranks as medium-sized. V gene TRBV19 combines with J gene TRBJ2-6; TRBD1 agrees at 11 bases. The CDR3 has 17 amino acids. CDR1 and CDR2 from the germline V gene are LNHDA and SQIVND (reference sequence). Germline trimming cut 7 bases from V and 3 bases from J; bases unmatched to any gene: 8. The CDR3 nucleotides are TGTGCCAGTAAATGGACAGGGGGCTACGGTGGGGCCAACGTCCTGACTTTC. Amino acids: CASKWTGGYGGANVLTF.

This chain joins TRBV5-6 and TRBJ2-7; 10 bases are a match to TRBD1. J lost 3 bases, V lost 4 bases, and 7 bases had no gene match. Germline CDR1 SGHDT, CDR2 YYEEEE. This CDR3 region has 15 residues. CDR3 DNA: TGTGCCAGCAGCGGACGGGACAGGGGCCTCTACGAGCAGTACTTC. This encodes CASSGRDRGLYEQYF.

The genes are TRBV7-9 and TRBJ2-1; D gene uncertain. V shed 1 base and J shed 10 bases, with 5 bases lying between them. Germline CDR1 and CDR2: SEHNR and FQNEAQ (reference sequence). The CDR3 is made up of 11 amino acids. The CDR3 region is CASSLGGEQFF. In DNA form, the CDR3 reads TGTGCCAGCAGCTTAGGGGGAGAGCAGTTCTTC.

This chain links TRBV10-3 with TRBJ2-7; D tentatively reads TRBD1 or TRBD2 (5 bases each). Germline V gene sequence: CDR1 ENHRY, CDR2 SYGVKD. The V and J ends lost 4 bases and 2 bases respectively, with 12 bases between them. The CDR3 is made up of 14 amino acids. CDR3 region: CAISGGTGTYEQYF. The DNA for the CDR3 is TGTGCCATCAGTGGAGGGACGGGGACCTACGAGCAGTACTTC.

V and J are TRBV6-2 or TRBV6-3 and TRBJ2-1; the match to TRBD2 covers 12 bases. Trimming cost V 2 bases and J 9 bases; bases outside gene matches: 5. Germline V gene lookup returns CDR1 MNHEY and CDR2 SVGEGT. The length of the CDR3 is 15 residues. DNA of the CDR3: TGTGCCAGCAGTTACACGGCTAGCGGGAGGGGTGAGCAGTTCTTC. Amino acids: CASSYTASGRGEQFF.

The chain couples TRBV6-5 to TRBJ2-5; 11 bases line up with TRBD2. Trimming at V came to 0 bases and at J to 5 bases, leaving 5 bases not matched to a gene. Germline assignment: CDR1 MNHEY and CDR2 SVGAGI. This CDR3 comprises 16 residues. DNA for the CDR3: TGTGCCAGCAGTTACTCCTCTAGCGGGAGGTTGGAGACCCAGTACTTC. Translated: CASSYSSSGRLETQYF.

The chain joins TRBV12-3 or TRBV12-4 to TRBJ2-5, with D possibly being TRBD1 (6 bases). V lost 6 bases, J lost 1 base, and 12 bases lay in between. The CDR3 contains 14 residues. CDR3 in DNA: TGTGCCAGCAGGGTTGACAGGTTCCAAGAGACCCAGTACTTC. Protein: CASRVDRFQETQYF.

By share, this clonotype counts as medium-sized. The chain couples TRBV19 to TRBJ2-6; 8 nucleotides align to TRBD2. There are 18 residues in the CDR3. Unmatched junction bases numbered 7, after V lost 1 base and J lost 2 bases. Germline CDR1 LNHDA, CDR2 SQIVND (reference sequence). CDR3: CASSIVKLAETGANVLTF. CDR3 in DNA: TGTGCCAGTAGTATAGTAAAACTAGCGGAGACTGGGGCCAACGTCCTGACTTTC.

This chain connects TRBV12-3 or TRBV12-4 to TRBJ2-1; TRBD2 agrees at 12 bases. The V gene end was trimmed by 7 bases and the J gene end by 2 bases; junction bases not matched to a gene: 6. CDR3 length: 16 amino acids. The DNA of the CDR3 is TGTGCCAGCAACACGGGACTAGCGGGCCCCTACAATGAGCAGTTCTTC. It encodes CASNTGLAGPYNEQFF.

This chain connects TRBV12-3 or TRBV12-4 to TRBJ1-2; D remains ambiguous. CDR3 size: 12 residues. V dropped 2 bases and J dropped 4 bases, with 5 bases sitting between them. The CDR3 sequence is CASSLRSYGYTF. The CDR3 coding sequence is TGTGCCAGCAGTTTAAGGAGCTATGGCTACACCTTC.

With respect to this clonotype: Possible read error: a much larger clone is one base away. The chain couples TRBV5-6 to TRBJ1-6, with 9 positions matching TRBD1. CDR3 length equals 17 residues. CDR1 and CDR2 from the germline V gene are SGHDT and YYEEEE. CDR3 coding DNA: TGTGCCAGAAGCTTAGGTCTGCGTGGGACAGGGCTAACACCCCTCCACTTT. Its translation is CARSLGLRGTGLTPLHF.

The V and J genes are TRBV27 and TRBJ2-5; D remains ambiguous. V was cut by 6 bases and J by 5 bases, with 13 bases left in between. Germline V gene data show CDR1 as MNHEY and CDR2 as SMNVEV (reference sequence). This CDR3 contains 13 residues. The CDR3 coding sequence is TGTGCCAGCAGCCCCCCCTTCAGGGAGACCCAGTACTTC. Residues: CASSPPFRETQYF.

The table lists this clonotype with many counts. The chain uses TRBV5-4 and TRBJ2-2; tentatively, D is TRBD1 (5 bases). Between the trimmed V and J ends, which lost 6 bases and 6 bases, there was a span of 9 bases. The CDR3 spans 12 residues. Germline-derived CDR1 and CDR2 are SGHNT and YYREEE (reference sequence). The CDR3 is CASKQDSGELFF. CDR3 DNA: TGTGCCAGCAAACAGGATTCCGGGGAGCTGTTTTTT.

In this sample, this clonotype turned up a few times. The V call is TRBV18, the J call TRBJ1-1; a possible D gene is TRBD1 (6 bases). This CDR3 has 14 residues. Per the germline V gene, CDR1 is KGHSH and CDR2 is LQKENI. V gave up 4 bases and J gave up 4 bases, with 13 bases separating them. DNA for the CDR3: TGTGCCAGCTCACAAGAGGGGGAGGGCACTGAAGCTTTCTTT. It specifies CASSQEGEGTEAFF. The variable domain in full, completed from reference TRBV18 and TRBJ1-1, reads NAGVMQNPRHLVRRRGQEARLRCSPMKGHSHVYWYRQLPEEGLKFMVYLQKENIIDESGMPKERFSAEFPKEGPSILRIQQVVRGDSAAYFCASSQEGEGTEAFFGQGTRLTVV.

This clonotype came up many times. The chain links TRBV30 to TRBJ1-5; the D gene is possibly TRBD1 (5 bases). Trimming took off 4 bases at V and 4 bases at J, with 11 bases between the two ends. The V gene's germline CDR1 is GTSNPN and CDR2 SVGIG (reference sequence). CDR3 size: 13 residues. The CDR3 DNA reads as TGTGCCTGGACAGGGCAGAGAAATCAGCCCCAGCATTTT. Protein product: CAWTGQRNQPQHF.

The chain employs TRBV6-5 and TRBJ1-6; TRBD1 matches 9 bases. This CDR3 comprises 19 residues. Trimming took 5 bases from V and 0 from J; bases not matched to a gene: 11. The germline CDR1 and CDR2 sequences are MNHEY and SVGAGI. CDR3 in amino acids: CASSQSRDRASSYNSPLHF. The CDR3 DNA is TGTGCCAGCAGTCAGTCCCGGGACAGGGCCAGCTCCTATAATTCACCCCTCCACTTT.